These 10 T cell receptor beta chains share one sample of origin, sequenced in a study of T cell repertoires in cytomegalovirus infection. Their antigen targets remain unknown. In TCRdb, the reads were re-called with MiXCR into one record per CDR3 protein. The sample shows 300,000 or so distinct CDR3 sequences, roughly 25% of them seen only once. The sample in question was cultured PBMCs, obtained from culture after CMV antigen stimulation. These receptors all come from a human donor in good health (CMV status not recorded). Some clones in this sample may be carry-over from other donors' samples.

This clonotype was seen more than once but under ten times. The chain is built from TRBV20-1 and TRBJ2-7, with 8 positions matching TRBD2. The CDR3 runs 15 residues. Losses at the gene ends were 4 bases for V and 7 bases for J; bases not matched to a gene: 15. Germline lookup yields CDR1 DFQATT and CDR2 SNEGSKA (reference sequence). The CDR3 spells CSATTVGLAVREQYF. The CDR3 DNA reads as TGCAGTGCTACGACTGTAGGACTAGCAGTACGGGAGCAGTACTTC.

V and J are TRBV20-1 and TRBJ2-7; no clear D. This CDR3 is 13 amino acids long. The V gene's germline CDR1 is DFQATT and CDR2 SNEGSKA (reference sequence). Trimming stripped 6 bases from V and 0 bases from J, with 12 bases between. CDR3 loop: CSANSRSSYEQYF. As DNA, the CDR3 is TGCAGTGCAAACTCTCGGAGCTCCTACGAGCAGTACTTC.

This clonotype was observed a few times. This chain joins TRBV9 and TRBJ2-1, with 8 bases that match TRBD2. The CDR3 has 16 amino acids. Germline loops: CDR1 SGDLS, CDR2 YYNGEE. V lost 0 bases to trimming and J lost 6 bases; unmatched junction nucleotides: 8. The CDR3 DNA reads TGTGCCAGCAGCGTAGGGACTAGCTACTTGGGCAATGAGCAGTTCTTC. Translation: CASSVGTSYLGNEQFF.

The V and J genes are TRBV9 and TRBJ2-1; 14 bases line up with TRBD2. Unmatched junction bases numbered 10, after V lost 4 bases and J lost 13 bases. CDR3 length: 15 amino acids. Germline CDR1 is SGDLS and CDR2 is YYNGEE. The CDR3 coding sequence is TGTGCCAGCAGCCCAACCGGGACTAGCGGGAGTAATCAGTTCTTC. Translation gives CASSPTGTSGSNQFF.

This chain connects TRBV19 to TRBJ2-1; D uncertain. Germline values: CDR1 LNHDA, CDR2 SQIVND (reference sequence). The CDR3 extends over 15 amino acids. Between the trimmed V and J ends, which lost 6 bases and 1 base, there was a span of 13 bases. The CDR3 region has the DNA TGTGCCAGTAGCCCACAAACCTCTTCCTACAATGAGCAGTTCTTC. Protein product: CASSPQTSSYNEQFF.

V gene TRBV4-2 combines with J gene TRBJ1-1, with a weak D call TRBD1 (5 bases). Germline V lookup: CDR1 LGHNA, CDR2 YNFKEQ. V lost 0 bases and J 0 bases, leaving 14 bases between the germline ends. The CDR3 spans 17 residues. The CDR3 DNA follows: TGTGCCAGCAGCCAAGACCCGGGGGTGATCATGAACACTGAAGCTTTCTTT. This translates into CASSQDPGVIMNTEAFF.

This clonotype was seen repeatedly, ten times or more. The CDR3 DNA follows: TGTGCCAGCAGCCCCGCCGGCGGGAGTAGGTACGAGCAGTACTTC. It is translated as CASSPAGGSRYEQYF. The V and J genes are TRBV7-2 and TRBJ2-7; 7 bases map to TRBD2. The CDR3 spans 15 residues. CDR1 and CDR2 (germline): SGHTA, FQGNSA. The V gene end was trimmed by 5 bases and the J gene end by 4 bases; junction bases not matched to a gene: 11. The full variable domain, completed using reference TRBV7-2 and TRBJ2-7, is GAGVSQSPSNKVTEKGKDVELRCDPISGHTALYWYRQSLGQGLEFLIYFQGNSAPDKSGLPSDRFSAERTGGSVSTLTIQRTQQEDSAVYLCASSPAGGSRYEQYFGPGTRLTVT.

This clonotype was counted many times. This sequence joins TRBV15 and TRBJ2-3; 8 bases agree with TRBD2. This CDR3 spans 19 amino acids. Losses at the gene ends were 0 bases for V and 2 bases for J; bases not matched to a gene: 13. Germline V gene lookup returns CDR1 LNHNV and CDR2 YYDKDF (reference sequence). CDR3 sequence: CATSREQKAGVGLTDTQYF. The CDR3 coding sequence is TGTGCCACCAGCAGAGAGCAAAAAGCGGGAGTCGGACTCACAGATACGCAGTATTTT.

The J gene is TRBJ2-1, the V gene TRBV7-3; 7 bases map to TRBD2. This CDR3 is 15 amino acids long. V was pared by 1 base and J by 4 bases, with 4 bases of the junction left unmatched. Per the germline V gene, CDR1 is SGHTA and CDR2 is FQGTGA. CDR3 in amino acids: CASSLRASGYNEQFF. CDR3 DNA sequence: TGTGCCAGCAGCTTAAGGGCTAGCGGATACAATGAGCAGTTCTTC.

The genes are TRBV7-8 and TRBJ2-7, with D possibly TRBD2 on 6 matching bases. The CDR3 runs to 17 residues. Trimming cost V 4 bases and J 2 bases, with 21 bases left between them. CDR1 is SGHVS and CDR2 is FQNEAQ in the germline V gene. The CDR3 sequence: CASSSPRGSGAAYEQYV. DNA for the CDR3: TGTGCCAGCAGCTCCCCCAGAGGTAGCGGAGCGGCCTACGAGCAGTACGTC.